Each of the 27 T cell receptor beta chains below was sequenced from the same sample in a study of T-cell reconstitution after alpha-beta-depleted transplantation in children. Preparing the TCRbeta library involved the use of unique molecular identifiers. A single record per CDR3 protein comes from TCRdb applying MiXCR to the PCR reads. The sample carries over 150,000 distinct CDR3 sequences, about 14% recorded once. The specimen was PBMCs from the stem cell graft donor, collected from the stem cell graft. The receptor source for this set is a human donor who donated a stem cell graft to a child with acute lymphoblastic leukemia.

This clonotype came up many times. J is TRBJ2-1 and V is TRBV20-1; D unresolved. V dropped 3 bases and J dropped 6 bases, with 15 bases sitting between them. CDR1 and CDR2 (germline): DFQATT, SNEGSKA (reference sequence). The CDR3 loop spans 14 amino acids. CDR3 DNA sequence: TGCAGTGCTAGGTCCCGGCCCCCGGGCAATGAGCAGTTCTTC. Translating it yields CSARSRPPGNEQFF.

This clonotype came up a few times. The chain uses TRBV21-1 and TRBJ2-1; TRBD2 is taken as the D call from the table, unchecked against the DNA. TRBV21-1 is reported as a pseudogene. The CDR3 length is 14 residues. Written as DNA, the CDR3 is TGTGCCAGCAGCAACCAGGACTTACCCAATGAGCAGTTCTTC. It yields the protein CASSNQDLPNEQFF.

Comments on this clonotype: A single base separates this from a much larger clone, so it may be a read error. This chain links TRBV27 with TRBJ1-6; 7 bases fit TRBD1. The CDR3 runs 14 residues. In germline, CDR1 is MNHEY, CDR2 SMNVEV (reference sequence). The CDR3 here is CASSTQGGGSPIHF. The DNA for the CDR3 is TGTGCCAGCAGTACGCAGGGGGGCGGTTCACCCATCCACTTT.

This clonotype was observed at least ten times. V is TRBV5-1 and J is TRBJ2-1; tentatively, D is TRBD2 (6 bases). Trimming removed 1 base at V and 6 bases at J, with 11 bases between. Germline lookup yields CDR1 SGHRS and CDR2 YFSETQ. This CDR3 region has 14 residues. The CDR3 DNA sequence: TGCGCCAGCAGCTTGAGTGGGACTCCCAATGAGCAGTTCTTC. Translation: CASSLSGTPNEQFF.

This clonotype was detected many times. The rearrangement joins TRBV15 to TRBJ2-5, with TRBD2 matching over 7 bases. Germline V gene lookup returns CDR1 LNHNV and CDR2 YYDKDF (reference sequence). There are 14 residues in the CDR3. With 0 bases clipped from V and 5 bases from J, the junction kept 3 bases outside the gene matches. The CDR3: CATSRDTGGETQYF. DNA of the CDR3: TGTGCCACCAGCAGAGATACCGGGGGGGAGACCCAGTACTTC.

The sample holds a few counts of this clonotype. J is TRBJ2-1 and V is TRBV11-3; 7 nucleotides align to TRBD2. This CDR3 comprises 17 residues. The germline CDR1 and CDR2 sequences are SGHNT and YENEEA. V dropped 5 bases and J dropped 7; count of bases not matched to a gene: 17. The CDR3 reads CASSLRPRAGKGNEQFF. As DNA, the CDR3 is TGTGCCAGCAGCCTTAGACCGAGAGCGGGGAAGGGTAATGAGCAGTTCTTC.

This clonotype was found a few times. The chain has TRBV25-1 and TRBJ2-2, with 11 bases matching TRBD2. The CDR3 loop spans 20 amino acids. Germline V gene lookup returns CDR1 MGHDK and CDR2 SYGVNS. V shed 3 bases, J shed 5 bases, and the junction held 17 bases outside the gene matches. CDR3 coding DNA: TGTGCCAGCAGTGAGTTGATGGCTAGCGGGAGGCCCCCGGGGACCGGGGAGCTGTTTTTT. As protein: CASSELMASGRPPGTGELFF.

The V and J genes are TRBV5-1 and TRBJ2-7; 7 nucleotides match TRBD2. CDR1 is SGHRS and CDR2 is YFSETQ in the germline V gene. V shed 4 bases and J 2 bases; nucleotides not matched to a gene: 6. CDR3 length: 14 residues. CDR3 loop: CASSAGTTTYEQYF. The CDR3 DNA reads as TGCGCCAGCAGCGCCGGGACTACGACCTACGAGCAGTACTTC.

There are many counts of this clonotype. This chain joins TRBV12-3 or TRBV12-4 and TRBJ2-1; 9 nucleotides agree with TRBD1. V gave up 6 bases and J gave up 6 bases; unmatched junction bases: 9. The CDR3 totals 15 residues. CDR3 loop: CASSPNRGPGNEQFF. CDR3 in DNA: TGTGCCAGCAGCCCCAACAGGGGGCCGGGCAATGAGCAGTTCTTC.

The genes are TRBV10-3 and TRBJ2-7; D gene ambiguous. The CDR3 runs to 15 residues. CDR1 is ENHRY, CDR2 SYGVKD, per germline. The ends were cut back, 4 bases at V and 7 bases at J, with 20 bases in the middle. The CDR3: CAISGEGVPHGEQYF. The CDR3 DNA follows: TGTGCCATCAGTGGGGAAGGAGTTCCTCATGGGGAGCAGTACTTC.

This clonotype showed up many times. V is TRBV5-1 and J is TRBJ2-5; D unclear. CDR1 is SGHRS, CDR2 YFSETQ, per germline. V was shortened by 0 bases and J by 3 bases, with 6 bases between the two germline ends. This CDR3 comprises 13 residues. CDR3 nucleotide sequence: TGCGCCAGCAGCTTGGTGCCGGAAGAGACCCAGTACTTC. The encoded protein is CASSLVPEETQYF.

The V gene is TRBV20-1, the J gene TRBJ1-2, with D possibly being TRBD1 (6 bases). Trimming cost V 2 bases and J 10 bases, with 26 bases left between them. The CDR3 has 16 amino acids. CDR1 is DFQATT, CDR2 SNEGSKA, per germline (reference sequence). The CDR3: CSARPLDGTPQFHYTF. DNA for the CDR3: TGCAGTGCTAGACCTCTTGACGGGACACCCCAGTTCCACTACACCTTC.

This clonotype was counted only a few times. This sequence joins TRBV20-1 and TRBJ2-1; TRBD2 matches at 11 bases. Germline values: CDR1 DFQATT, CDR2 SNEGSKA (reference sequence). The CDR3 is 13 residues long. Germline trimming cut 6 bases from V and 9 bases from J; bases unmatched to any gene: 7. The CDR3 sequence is CSAETSGKGEQFF. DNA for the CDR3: TGCAGTGCAGAGACTAGCGGGAAGGGTGAGCAGTTCTTC.

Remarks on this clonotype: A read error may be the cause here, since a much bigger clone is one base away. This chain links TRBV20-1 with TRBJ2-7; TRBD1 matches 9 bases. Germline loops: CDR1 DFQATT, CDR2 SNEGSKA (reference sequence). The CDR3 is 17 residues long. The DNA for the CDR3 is TGCAATGCTAGAGGGCGGGACAGGGAAAAACTCTTCCACGAGCAGTACTTC. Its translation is CNARGRDREKLFHEQYF.

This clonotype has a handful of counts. Here the CDR3 reads CASSARQSYEQYF. In DNA form, the CDR3 reads TGTGCCAGCAGCGCGAGACAGTCCTACGAGCAGTACTTC. This sequence joins TRBV7-2 and TRBJ2-7, with D perhaps TRBD1 (5 bases). Trimming removed 5 bases at V and 1 base at J, with 9 bases between. Germline V gene sequence: CDR1 SGHTA, CDR2 FQGNSA. This CDR3 comprises 13 residues. Based on the CDR3 plus reference TRBV7-2 and TRBJ2-7, the full variable domain is GAGVSQSPSNKVTEKGKDVELRCDPISGHTALYWYRQSLGQGLEFLIYFQGNSAPDKSGLPSDRFSAERTGGSVSTLTIQRTQQEDSAVYLCASSARQSYEQYFGPGTRLTVT.

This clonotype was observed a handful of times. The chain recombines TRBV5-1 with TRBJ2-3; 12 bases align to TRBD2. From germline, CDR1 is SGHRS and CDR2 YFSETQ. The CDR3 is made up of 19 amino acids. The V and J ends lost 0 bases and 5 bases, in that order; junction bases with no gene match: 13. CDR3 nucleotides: TGCGCCAGCAGCTTGGCTAGCGGGAGGGCTATTCTATCGGGAGATACGCAGTATTTT. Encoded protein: CASSLASGRAILSGDTQYF.

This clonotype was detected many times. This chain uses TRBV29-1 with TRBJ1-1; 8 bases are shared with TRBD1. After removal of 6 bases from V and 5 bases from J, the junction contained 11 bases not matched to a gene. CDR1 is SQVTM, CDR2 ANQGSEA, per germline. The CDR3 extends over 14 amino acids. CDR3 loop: CSVEPTGAGTEAFF. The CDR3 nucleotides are TGCAGCGTGGAACCGACAGGGGCTGGGACTGAAGCTTTCTTT.

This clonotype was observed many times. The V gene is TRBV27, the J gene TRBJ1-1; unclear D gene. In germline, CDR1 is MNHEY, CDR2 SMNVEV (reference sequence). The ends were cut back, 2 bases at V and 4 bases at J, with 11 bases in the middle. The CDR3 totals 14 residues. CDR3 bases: TGTGCCAGCAGTTTAAAGGGTGGCGGCACTGAAGCTTTCTTT. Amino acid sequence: CASSLKGGGTEAFF.

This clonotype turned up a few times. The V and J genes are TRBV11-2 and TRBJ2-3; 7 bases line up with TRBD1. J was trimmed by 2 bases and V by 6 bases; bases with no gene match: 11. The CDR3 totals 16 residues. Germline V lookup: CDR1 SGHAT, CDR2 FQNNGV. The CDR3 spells CASRPIRGRVTDTQYF. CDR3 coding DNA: TGTGCCAGCAGGCCCATAAGGGGGCGCGTCACAGATACGCAGTATTTT. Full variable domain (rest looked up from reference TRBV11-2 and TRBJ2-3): EAGVAQSPRYKIIEKRQSVAFWCNPISGHATLYWYQQILGQGPKLLIQFQNNGVVDDSQLPKDRFSAERLKGVDSTLKIQPAKLEDSAVYLCASRPIRGRVTDTQYFGPGTRLTVL.

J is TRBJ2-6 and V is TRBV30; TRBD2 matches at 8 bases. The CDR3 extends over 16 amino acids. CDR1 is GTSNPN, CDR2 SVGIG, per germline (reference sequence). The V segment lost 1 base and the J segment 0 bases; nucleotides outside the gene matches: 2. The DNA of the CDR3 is TGTGCCTGGAGTGCGAGCGGGAGCTCTGGGGCCAACGTCCTGACTTTC. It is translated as CAWSASGSSGANVLTF.

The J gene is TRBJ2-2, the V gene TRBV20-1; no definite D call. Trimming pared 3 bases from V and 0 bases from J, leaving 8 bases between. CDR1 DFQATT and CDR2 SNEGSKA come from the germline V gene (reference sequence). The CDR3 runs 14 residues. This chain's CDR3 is CSARASTNTGELFF. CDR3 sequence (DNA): TGCAGTGCTAGGGCTAGTACGAACACCGGGGAGCTGTTTTTT.

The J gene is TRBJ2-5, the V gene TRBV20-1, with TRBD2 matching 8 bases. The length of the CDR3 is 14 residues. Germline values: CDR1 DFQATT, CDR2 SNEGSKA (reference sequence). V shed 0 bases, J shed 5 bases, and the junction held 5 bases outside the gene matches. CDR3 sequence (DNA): TGCAGTGCTAGAGAAGCGGGCGGGAGGGAGACCCAGTACTTC. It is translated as CSAREAGGRETQYF.

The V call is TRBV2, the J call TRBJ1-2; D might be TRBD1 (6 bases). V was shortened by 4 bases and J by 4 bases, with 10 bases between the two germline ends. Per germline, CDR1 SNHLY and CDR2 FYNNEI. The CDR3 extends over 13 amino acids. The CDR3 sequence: CASSAGTPYGYTF. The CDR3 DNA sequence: TGTGCCAGCAGTGCGGGGACACCCTATGGCTACACCTTC.

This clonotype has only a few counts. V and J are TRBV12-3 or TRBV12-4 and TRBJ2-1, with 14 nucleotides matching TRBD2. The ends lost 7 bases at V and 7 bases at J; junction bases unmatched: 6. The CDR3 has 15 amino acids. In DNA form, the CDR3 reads TGTGCCAGCACCCCTGGGACTAGCGGGAGTAATGAGCAGTTCTTC. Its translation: CASTPGTSGSNEQFF.

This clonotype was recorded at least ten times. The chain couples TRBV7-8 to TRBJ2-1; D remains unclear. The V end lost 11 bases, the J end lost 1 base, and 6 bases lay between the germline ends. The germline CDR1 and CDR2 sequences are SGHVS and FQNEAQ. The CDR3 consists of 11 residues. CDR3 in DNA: TGTGCCTCCTGGTCCTACAATGAGCAGTTCTTC. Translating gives CASWSYNEQFF. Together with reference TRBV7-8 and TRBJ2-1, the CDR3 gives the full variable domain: GAGVSQSPRYKVAKRGQDVALRCDPISGHVSLFWYQQALGQGPEFLTYFQNEAQLDKSGLPSDRFFAERPEGSVSTLKIQRTQQEDSAVYLCASWSYNEQFFGPGTRLTVL.

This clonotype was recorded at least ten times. This chain's CDR3 is CASSPLGTGGSNQPQHF. DNA of the CDR3: TGTGCCAGCAGTCCACTGGGAACTGGGGGTAGCAATCAGCCCCAGCATTTT. The V call is TRBV11-1, the J call TRBJ1-5, with D maybe TRBD1 (5 bases). The V and J ends lost 6 bases and 0 bases respectively, with 18 bases between them. Germline V gives CDR1 SGHAT, CDR2 FQDESV (reference sequence). The CDR3 runs to 17 residues.

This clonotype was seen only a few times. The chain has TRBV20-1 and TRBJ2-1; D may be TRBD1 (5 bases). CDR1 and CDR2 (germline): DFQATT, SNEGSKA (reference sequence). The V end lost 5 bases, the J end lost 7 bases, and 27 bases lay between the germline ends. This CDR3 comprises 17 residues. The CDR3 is CSAPPSKSAGSLNEQFF. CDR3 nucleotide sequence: TGCAGTGCTCCCCCCAGCAAGTCTGCAGGGTCTCTAAATGAGCAGTTCTTC.